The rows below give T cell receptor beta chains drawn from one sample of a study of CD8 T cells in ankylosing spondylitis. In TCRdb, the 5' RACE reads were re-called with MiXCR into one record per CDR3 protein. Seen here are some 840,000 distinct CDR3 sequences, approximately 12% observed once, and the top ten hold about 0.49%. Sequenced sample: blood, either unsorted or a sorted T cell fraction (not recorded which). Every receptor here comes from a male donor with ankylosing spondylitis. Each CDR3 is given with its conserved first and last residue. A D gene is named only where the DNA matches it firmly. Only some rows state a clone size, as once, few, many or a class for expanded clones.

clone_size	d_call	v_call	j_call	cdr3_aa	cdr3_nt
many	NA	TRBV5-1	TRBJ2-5	CASSLFATEETQYF	TGCGCCAGCAGCTTATTCGCGACAGAAGAGACCCAGTACTTC
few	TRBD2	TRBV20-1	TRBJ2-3	CSAPEVLAGHTDTQYF	TGCAGTGCGCCAGAGGTCCTAGCGGGGCACACAGATACGCAGTATTTT
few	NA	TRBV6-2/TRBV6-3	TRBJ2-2	CASSYSAKTWLTGELFF	TGTGCCAGCAGTTACTCGGCCAAGACTTGGCTCACCGGGGAGCTGTTTTTT
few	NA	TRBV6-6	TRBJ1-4	CASGTPNEKLFF	TGTGCCAGCGGAACACCAAATGAAAAACTGTTTTTT
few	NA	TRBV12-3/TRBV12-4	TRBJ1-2	CASSYSGIPLANYGYTF	TGTGCCAGCAGTTACTCCGGGATCCCGTTAGCTAACTATGGCTACACCTTC
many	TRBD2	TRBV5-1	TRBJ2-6	CASSHGLVTRSGANVLTF	TGCGCCAGCAGCCACGGACTAGTTACTCGCTCTGGGGCCAACGTCCTGACTTTC
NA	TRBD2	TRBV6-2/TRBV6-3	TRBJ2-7	CASSTGGSPQYF	TGTGCCAGCAGTACCGGGGGGTCCCCGCAGTACTTC
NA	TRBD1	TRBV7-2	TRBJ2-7	CASSLGGQGVLDEQYF	TGTGCCAGCAGCTTAGGTGGACAGGGCGTTCTTGACGAGCAGTACTTC
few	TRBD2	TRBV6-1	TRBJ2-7	CASSVRGGDEQYF	TGTGCCAGCAGCGTCCGGGGGGGAGACGAGCAGTACTTC
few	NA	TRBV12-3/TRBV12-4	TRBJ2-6	CATSDPGSGANVLTF	TGTGCCACCTCTGACCCGGGGTCGGGGGCCAACGTCCTGACTTTC
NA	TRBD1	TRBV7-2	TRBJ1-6	CASSRDTGALYNSPLHF	TGTGCCAGCAGCCGGGATACAGGGGCCCTCTATAATTCACCCCTCCACTTT
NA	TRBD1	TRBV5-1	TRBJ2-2	CASRLQGADTGELFF	TGCGCCAGCAGGCTACAGGGGGCGGACACCGGGGAGCTGTTTTTT
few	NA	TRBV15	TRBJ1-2	CATSRELTRGYTF	TGTGCCACCAGCAGAGAACTCACTCGTGGCTACACCTTC
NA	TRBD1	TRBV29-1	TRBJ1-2	CSVVGQNYGYTF	TGCAGCGTTGTGGGACAGAACTATGGCTACACCTTC
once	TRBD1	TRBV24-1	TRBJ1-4	CATSDSGTGEKLFF	TGTGCCACCAGTGACTCCGGGACAGGGGAAAAACTGTTTTTT
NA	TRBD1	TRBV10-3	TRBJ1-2	CAISESDTGEFLYGYTF	TGTGCCATCAGTGAGTCAGACACAGGGGAATTTCTCTATGGCTACACCTTC
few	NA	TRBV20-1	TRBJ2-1	CSPRETSYNEQFF	TGCAGTCCTCGGGAGACGTCCTACAATGAGCAGTTCTTC
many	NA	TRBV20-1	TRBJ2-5	CSARDNRDWETQYF	TGCAGTGCTAGAGATAATAGGGATTGGGAGACCCAGTACTTC
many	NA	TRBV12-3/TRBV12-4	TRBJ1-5	CASSLGGIGNQPQHF	TGTGCCAGCAGTTTAGGGGGTATCGGCAATCAGCCCCAGCATTTT
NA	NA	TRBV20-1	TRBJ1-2	CSARDPKGEGYTF	TGCAGTGCTAGAGATCCGAAGGGGGAAGGCTACACCTTC
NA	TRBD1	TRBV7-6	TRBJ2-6	CASSLETGFSGANVLTF	TGTGCCAGCAGCTTAGAGACAGGGTTCTCTGGGGCCAACGTCCTGACTTTC
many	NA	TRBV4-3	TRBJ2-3	CASSQEEAQGVRGDTQYF	TGCGCCAGCAGCCAAGAGGAGGCACAGGGTGTTAGGGGAGATACGCAGTATTTT
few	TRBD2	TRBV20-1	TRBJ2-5	CSATGTSGSQETQYF	TGCAGTGCTACGGGGACTAGCGGCTCCCAAGAGACCCAGTACTTC
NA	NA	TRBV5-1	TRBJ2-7	CASSLDPLPTYEQYF	TGCGCCAGCAGCTTGGACCCACTGCCTACCTACGAGCAGTACTTC
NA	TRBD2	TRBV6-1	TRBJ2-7	CASGPGLAGAYEQYF	TGTGCCAGCGGACCAGGACTAGCGGGAGCGTACGAGCAGTACTTC
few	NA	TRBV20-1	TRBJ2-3	CSARWFGGDTDTQYF	TGCAGTGCTAGGTGGTTCGGGGGCGACACAGATACGCAGTATTTT
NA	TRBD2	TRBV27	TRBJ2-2	CASSFILAGGLDTGELFF	TGTGCCAGCAGTTTCATCCTAGCGGGGGGGCTCGACACCGGGGAGCTGTTTTTT
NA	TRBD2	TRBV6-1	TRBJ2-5	CASSPRTRDQETQYF	TGTGCCAGCAGTCCCAGGACTAGGGACCAAGAGACCCAGTACTTC
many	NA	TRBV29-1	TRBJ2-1	CSVDEAGPLMKQFF	TGCAGCGTTGATGAGGCGGGACCCCTAATGAAGCAGTTCTTC
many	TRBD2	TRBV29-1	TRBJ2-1	CSAEGLAGGPLESEQFF	TGCAGCGCCGAGGGACTAGCGGGAGGGCCATTAGAAAGTGAGCAGTTCTTC
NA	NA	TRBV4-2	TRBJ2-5	CASSQGRRSEETQYF	TGTGCCAGCAGCCAAGGCCGACGGTCTGAAGAGACCCAGTACTTC
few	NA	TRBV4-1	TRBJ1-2	CASSQIGVEGYTF	TGCGCCAGCAGCCAAATAGGGGTAGAAGGCTACACCTTC
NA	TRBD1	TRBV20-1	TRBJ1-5	CSALTGNSNQPQHF	TGCAGTGCCCTGACAGGGAATAGCAATCAGCCCCAGCATTTT
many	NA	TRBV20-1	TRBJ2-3	CSARDHRGSTDTQYF	TGCAGTGCTAGAGATCATCGCGGATCAACAGATACGCAGTATTTT
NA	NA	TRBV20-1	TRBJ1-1	CSALNLRRNTEAFF	TGCAGTGCTCTTAACCTGCGACGGAACACTGAAGCTTTCTTT
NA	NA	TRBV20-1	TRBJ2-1	CSVPTYNEQFF	TGCAGTGTCCCAACCTACAATGAGCAGTTCTTC
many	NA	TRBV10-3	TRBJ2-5	CAISDRKETQYF	TGTGCCATCTCGGACAGAAAAGAGACCCAGTACTTC
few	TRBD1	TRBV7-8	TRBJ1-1	CASSPGQVMNTEAFF	TGTGCCAGCAGCCCAGGACAGGTCATGAACACTGAAGCTTTCTTT
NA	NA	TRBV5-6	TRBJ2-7	CASSFLRAYEQYF	TGTGCCAGCAGCTTTTTGAGGGCCTACGAGCAGTACTTC
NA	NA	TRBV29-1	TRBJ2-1	CSVDRDPSYNEQFF	TGCAGCGTTGATAGGGACCCCTCCTACAATGAGCAGTTCTTC
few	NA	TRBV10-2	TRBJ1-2	CASSESGDFHGYTF	TGCGCCAGCAGTGAGTCCGGGGACTTCCATGGCTACACCTTC
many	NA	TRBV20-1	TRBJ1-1	CSADSRNTEAFF	TGCAGTGCTGATTCACGGAACACTGAAGCTTTCTTT
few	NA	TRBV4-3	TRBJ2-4	CASSHIGEAKNIQYF	TGCGCCAGCAGCCACATAGGGGAAGCCAAAAACATTCAGTACTTC
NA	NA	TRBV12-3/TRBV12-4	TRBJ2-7	CASAHRDHLRREQYF	TGTGCCAGCGCCCACCGGGATCACTTAAGGAGAGAGCAGTACTTC
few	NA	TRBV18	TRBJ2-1	CASSGQGGSYNEQFF	TGTGCCAGCTCAGGCCAGGGGGGGTCCTACAATGAGCAGTTCTTC
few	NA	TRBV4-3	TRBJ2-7	CASSQDAGGYSYEQYF	TGCGCCAGCAGCCAAGATGCAGGGGGGTACTCCTACGAGCAGTACTTC
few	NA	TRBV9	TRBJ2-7	CASSVAAGTTYEQYF	TGTGCCAGCAGCGTAGCGGCAGGAACGACCTACGAGCAGTACTTC
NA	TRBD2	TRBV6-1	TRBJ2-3	CASSRREGDDTQYF	TGTGCCAGCAGTCGGCGGGAGGGAGACGATACGCAGTATTTT
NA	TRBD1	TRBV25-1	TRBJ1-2	CASSEIGQAANYGYTF	TGTGCCAGCAGTGAAATTGGACAGGCAGCTAACTATGGCTACACCTTC